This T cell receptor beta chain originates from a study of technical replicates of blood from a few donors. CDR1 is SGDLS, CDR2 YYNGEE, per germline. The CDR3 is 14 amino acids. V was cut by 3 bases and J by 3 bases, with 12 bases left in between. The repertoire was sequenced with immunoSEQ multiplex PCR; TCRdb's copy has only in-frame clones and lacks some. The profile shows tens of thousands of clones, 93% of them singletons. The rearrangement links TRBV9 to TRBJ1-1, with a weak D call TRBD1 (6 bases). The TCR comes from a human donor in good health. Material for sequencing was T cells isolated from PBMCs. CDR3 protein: CASSATGSDTEAFF. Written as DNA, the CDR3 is TGTGCCAGCAGCGCTACAGGGTCGGACACTGAAGCTTTCTTT.